A single sample gave rise to the 14 T cell receptor beta chains below, sequenced in a study of blood T cell repertoires in COVID-19. Sequenced by immunoSEQ multiplex PCR; TCRdb stores in-frame clones only, minus some. Of under 350,000 clones listed, around 86% are singletons. Sequencing was carried out using peripheral blood. The source is a human donor in a cohort sampled during active COVID-19.

This sequence joins TRBV28 and TRBJ2-7; maybe TRBD1 (7 bases). The germline V gene has CDR1 MDHEN and CDR2 SYDVKM. This CDR3 has 17 amino acids. Trimming removed 8 bases at V and 4 bases at J, with 27 bases between. As DNA, the CDR3 is TGTGCCAGCCTACCCAGGGGGTGGGGGGCTCTTGGATACGAGCAGTACTTC. Protein: CASLPRGWGALGYEQYF.

This clone was detected only a few times. CDR3 residues: CASSLGQGISTQYF. The CDR3 coding sequence is TGCGCCAGCAGCCTCGGACAGGGGATATCGACCCAGTACTTC. The rearrangement links TRBV4-1 to TRBJ2-5, with TRBD1 identical over 9 bases. V dropped 4 bases and J dropped 7; count of bases not matched to a gene: 7. There are 14 residues in the CDR3. The V gene's germline CDR1 is MGHRA and CDR2 YSYEKL.

The chain carries TRBV18 and TRBJ2-2; 10 bases are a match to TRBD2. The ends lost 6 bases at V and 5 bases at J; junction bases unmatched: 9. The CDR3 spans 16 residues. The germline V gene has CDR1 KGHSH and CDR2 LQKENI. CDR3 region: CASSSQRTSGTGELFF. The CDR3 coding sequence is TGTGCCAGCTCCTCTCAGCGGACTAGCGGTACCGGGGAGCTGTTTTTT.

The chain couples TRBV15 to TRBJ2-7, with 7 bases fitting TRBD2. V shed 0 bases, J shed 1 base, and the junction held 15 bases outside the gene matches. The CDR3 has 19 residues. Germline CDR1 LNHNV, CDR2 YYDKDF (reference sequence). CDR3 amino acids: CATSRENPSVASGSYEQYF. The CDR3 bases are TGTGCCACCAGCAGAGAAAACCCCTCTGTGGCTAGCGGATCCTACGAGCAGTACTTC.

This sequence joins TRBV6-5 and TRBJ2-3, with TRBD2 as a possible D gene (5 bases). V lost 6 bases and J 0 bases, leaving 7 bases between the germline ends. CDR1 and CDR2 from the germline V gene are MNHEY and SVGAGI. The CDR3 loop spans 13 amino acids. The CDR3 nucleotides read TGTGCCAGCAGGACTACTAGCACAGATACGCAGTATTTT. As protein: CASRTTSTDTQYF.

With respect to this clone: The same CDR3 arises from other DNA sequences in this sample as well. The chain uses TRBV30 and TRBJ1-2; 8 bases line up with TRBD1. Losses at the gene ends were 2 bases for V and 4 bases for J; bases not matched to a gene: 12. The CDR3 loop spans 16 amino acids. Germline lookup yields CDR1 GTSNPN and CDR2 SVGIG (reference sequence). The CDR3 spells CAWSPLGQEVSYGYTF. The DNA for the CDR3 is TGTGCCTGGAGTCCGCTGGGACAGGAAGTTTCCTATGGCTACACCTTC.

The chain employs TRBV6-2 or TRBV6-3 and TRBJ2-7; 10 bases are a match to TRBD2. V was pared by 2 bases and J by 4 bases, with 5 bases of the junction left unmatched. CDR1 is MNHEY and CDR2 is SVGEGT in the germline V gene. The length of the CDR3 is 15 residues. The CDR3 nucleotides read TGTGCCAGCAGTTACGACGGACTAGCGGTATACGAGCAGTACTTC. Translated, it gives CASSYDGLAVYEQYF.

The rearrangement joins TRBV9 to TRBJ2-2, with 9 nucleotides matching TRBD2. Germline V CDR1 and CDR2: SGDLS, YYNGEE. The V gene end was trimmed by 3 bases and the J gene end by 1 base; junction bases not matched to a gene: 1. The CDR3 is made up of 15 amino acids. The CDR3 spells CASSGSGGNTGELFF. DNA for the CDR3: TGTGCCAGCAGCGGTAGCGGGGGGAACACCGGGGAGCTGTTTTTT.

The chain joins TRBV5-1 to TRBJ1-5, with D uncertain. V lost 2 bases to trimming and J lost 8 bases, with 8 bases between them. Per the germline V gene, CDR1 is SGHRS and CDR2 is YFSETQ. The CDR3 spans 12 residues. The CDR3 protein is CASSLLFKPQHF. The CDR3 nucleotides read TGCGCCAGCAGCTTACTTTTCAAGCCCCAGCATTTT.

The chain carries TRBV5-1 and TRBJ2-5; D is uncertain. Trimming removed 2 bases at V and 1 base at J, with 9 bases between. Germline loops: CDR1 SGHRS, CDR2 YFSETQ. CDR3 length: 14 residues. DNA for the CDR3: TGCGCCAGCAGCTTCTCAAGCGTCCAAGAGACCCAGTACTTC. The encoded protein is CASSFSSVQETQYF.

A few counts support this clone. V is TRBV5-1 and J is TRBJ1-6; no clear D gene. The germline V gene encodes CDR1 SGHRS and CDR2 YFSETQ. The V end lost 6 bases, the J end lost 4 bases, and 8 bases lay between the germline ends. The CDR3 length is 13 residues. In DNA form, the CDR3 reads TGCGCCAGCAAGGCGGAGTATAATTCACCCCTCCACTTT. It is translated as CASKAEYNSPLHF.

This chain links TRBV19 with TRBJ2-7; 7 bases align to TRBD1. Germline trimming cut 9 bases from V and 3 bases from J; bases unmatched to any gene: 5. From germline, CDR1 is LNHDA and CDR2 SQIVND (reference sequence). The CDR3 is 12 residues long. CDR3 amino acids: CASRDRNYEQYF. In DNA, the CDR3 is TGTGCCAGCCGGGACAGAAACTACGAGCAGTACTTC. The full variable domain, completed using reference TRBV19 and TRBJ2-7, is DGGITQSPKYLFRKEGQNVTLSCEQNLNHDAMYWYRQDPGQGLRLIYYSQIVNDFQKGDIAEGYSVSREKKESFPLTVTSAQKNPTAFYLCASRDRNYEQYFGPGTRLTVT.

This chain links TRBV28 with TRBJ1-5, with D hard to call. This CDR3 comprises 13 residues. Germline CDR1 and CDR2: MDHEN and SYDVKM. Trimming cost V 5 bases and J 4 bases, with 9 bases left between them. CDR3 loop: CASSNGRNQPQHF. CDR3 bases: TGTGCCAGCAGTAACGGGAGGAATCAGCCCCAGCATTTT.

This clone appeared a single time. The chain recombines TRBV19 with TRBJ2-2; TRBD1 aligns across 8 bases. The trim removed 7 bases at V and 3 bases at J, leaving 13 bases unmatched. CDR1 and CDR2 from the germline V gene are LNHDA and SQIVND (reference sequence). CDR3 size: 17 residues. The CDR3 is CASKDLRGRRDTGELFF. CDR3 nucleotide sequence: TGTGCCAGTAAGGACCTCAGGGGGCGACGGGACACCGGGGAGCTGTTTTTT.